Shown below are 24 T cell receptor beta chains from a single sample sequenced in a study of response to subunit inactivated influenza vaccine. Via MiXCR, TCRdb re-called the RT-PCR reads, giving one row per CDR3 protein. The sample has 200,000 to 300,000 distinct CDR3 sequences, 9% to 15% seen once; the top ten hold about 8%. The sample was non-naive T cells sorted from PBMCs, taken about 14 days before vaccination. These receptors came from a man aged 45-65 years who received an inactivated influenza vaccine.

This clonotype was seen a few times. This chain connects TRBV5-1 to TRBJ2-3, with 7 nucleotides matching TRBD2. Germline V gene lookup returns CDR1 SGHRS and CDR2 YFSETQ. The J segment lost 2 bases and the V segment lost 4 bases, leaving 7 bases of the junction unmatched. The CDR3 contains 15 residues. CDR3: CASSLGGRNTDTQYF. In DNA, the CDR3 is TGCGCCAGCAGCCTGGGCGGGAGAAACACAGATACGCAGTATTTT.

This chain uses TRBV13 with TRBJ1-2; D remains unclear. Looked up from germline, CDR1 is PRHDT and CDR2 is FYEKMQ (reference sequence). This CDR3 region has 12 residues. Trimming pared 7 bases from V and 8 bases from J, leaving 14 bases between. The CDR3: CASMRGPRGYTF. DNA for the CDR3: TGTGCCAGCATGCGAGGGCCTAGGGGCTACACCTTC. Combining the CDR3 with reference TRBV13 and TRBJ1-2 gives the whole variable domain AAGVIQSPRHLIKEKRETATLKCYPIPRHDTVYWYQQGPGQDPQFLISFYEKMQSDKGSIPDRFSAQQFSDYHSELNMSSLELGDSALYFCASMRGPRGYTFGSGTRLTVV.

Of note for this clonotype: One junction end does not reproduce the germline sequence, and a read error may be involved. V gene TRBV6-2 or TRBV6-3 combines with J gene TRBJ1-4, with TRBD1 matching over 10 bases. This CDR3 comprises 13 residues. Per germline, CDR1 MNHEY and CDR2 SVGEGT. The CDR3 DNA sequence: TGTGCCAGCAGCGACAGGGGGCCTGAAAAACTGATTTTT. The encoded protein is CASSDRGPEKLIF.

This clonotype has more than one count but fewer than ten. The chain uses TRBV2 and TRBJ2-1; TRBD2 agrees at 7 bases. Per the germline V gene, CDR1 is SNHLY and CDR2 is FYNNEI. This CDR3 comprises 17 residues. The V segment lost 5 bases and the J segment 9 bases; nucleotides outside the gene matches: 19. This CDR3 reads CASSKRGRGPAGIEQFF. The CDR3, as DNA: TGTGCCAGCAGTAAACGGGGGAGGGGCCCGGCGGGGATTGAGCAGTTCTTC.

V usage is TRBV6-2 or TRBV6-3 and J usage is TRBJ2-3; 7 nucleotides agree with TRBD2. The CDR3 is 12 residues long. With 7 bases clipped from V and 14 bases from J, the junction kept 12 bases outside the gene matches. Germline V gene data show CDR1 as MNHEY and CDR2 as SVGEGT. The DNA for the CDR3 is TGTGCCAGCACGGAGCGGGGACCCCGGGCGTATTTT. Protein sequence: CASTERGPRAYF.

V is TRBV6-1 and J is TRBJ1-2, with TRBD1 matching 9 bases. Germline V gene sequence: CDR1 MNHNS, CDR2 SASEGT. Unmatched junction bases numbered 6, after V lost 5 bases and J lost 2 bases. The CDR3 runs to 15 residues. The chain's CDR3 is CASSLTGGANYGYTF. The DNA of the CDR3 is TGTGCCAGCAGTCTCACAGGGGGCGCGAACTATGGCTACACCTTC.

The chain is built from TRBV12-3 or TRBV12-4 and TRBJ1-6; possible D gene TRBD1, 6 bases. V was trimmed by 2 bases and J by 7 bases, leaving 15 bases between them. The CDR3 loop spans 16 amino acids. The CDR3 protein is CASSLSGNRANSPLHF. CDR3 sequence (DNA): TGTGCCAGCAGTTTATCGGGGAACAGGGCAAATTCACCCCTCCACTTT.

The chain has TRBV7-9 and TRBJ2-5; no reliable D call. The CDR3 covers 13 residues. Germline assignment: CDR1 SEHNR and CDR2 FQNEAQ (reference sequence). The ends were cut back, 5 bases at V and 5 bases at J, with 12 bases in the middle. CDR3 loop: CASSPLNDETQYF. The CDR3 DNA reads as TGTGCCAGCAGCCCCTTGAATGATGAGACCCAGTACTTC.

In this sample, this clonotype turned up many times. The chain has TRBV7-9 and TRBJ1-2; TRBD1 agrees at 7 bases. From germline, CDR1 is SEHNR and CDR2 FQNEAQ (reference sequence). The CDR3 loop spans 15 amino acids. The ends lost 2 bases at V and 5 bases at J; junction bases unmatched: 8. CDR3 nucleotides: TGTGCCAGCAGCTTAACCGGGACAGCGGGATATGGCTACACCTTC. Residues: CASSLTGTAGYGYTF.

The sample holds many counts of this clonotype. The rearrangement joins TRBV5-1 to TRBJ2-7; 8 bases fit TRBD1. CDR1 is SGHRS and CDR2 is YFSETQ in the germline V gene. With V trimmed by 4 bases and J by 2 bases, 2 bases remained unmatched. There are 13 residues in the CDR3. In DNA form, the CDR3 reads TGCGCCAGCAGCCCACAGGGGGCCTACGAGCAGTACTTC. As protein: CASSPQGAYEQYF.

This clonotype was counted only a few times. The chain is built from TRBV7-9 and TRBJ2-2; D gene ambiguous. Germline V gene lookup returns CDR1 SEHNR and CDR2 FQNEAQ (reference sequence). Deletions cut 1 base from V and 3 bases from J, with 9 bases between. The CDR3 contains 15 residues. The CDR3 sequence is CASSLELWDTGELFF. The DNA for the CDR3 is TGTGCCAGCAGCTTAGAATTATGGGACACCGGGGAGCTGTTTTTT.

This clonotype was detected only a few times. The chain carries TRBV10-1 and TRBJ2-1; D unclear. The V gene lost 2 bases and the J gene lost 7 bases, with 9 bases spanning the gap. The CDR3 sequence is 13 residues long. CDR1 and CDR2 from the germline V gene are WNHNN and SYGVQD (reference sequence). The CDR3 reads CASSEAAKNEQFF. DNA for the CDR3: TGCGCCAGCAGTGAGGCGGCGAAGAATGAGCAGTTCTTC.

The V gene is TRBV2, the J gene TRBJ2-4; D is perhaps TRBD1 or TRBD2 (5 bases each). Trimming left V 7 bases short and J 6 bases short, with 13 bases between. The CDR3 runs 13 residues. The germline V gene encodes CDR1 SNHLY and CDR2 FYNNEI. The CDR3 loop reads CASNPGPSNIQYF. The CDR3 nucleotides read TGTGCCAGCAACCCGGGACCCTCAAACATTCAGTACTTC.

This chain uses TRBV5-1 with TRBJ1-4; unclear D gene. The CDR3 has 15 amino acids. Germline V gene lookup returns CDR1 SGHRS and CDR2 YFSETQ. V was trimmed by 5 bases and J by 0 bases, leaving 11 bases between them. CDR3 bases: TGCGCCAGCAGATCTAACGGAGCAACTAATGAAAAACTGTTTTTT. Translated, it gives CASRSNGATNEKLFF.

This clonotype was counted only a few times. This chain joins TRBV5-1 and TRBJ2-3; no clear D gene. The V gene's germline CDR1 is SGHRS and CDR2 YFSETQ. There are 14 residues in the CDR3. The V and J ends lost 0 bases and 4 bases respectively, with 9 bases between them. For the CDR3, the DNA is TGCGCCAGCAGCTTGGGGAGCGACGCAGATACGCAGTATTTT. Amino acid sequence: CASSLGSDADTQYF.

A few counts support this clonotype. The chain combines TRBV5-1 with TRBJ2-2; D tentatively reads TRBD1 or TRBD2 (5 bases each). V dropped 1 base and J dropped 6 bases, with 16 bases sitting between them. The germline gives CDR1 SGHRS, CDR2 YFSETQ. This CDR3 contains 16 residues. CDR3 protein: CASSLNAQGVAGELFF. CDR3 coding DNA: TGCGCCAGCAGCTTGAACGCGCAGGGAGTGGCCGGGGAGCTGTTTTTT.

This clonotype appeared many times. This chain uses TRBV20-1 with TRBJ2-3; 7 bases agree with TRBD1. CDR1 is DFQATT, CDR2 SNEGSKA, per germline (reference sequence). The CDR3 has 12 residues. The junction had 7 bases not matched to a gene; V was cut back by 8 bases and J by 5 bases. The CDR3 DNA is TGCAGTCTAGGGGGCTGGCAAGATACGCAGTATTTT. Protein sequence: CSLGGWQDTQYF.

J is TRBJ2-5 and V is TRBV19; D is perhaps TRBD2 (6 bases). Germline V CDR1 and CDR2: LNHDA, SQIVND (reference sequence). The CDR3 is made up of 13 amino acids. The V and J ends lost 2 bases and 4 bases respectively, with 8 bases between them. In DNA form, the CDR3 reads TGTGCCAGTAGTATAACCGGGGGAGAGACCCAGTACTTC. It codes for CASSITGGETQYF.

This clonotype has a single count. The chain's CDR3 is CSAPGSRRGGDEQFF. Written as DNA, the CDR3 is TGCAGTGCTCCTGGTTCTCGCAGGGGGGGTGATGAGCAGTTCTTC. This rearrangement joins TRBV20-1 to TRBJ2-1, with D perhaps being TRBD1 or TRBD2 (7 bases each). CDR1 DFQATT and CDR2 SNEGSKA come from the germline V gene (reference sequence). V lost 5 bases, J lost 8 bases, and 22 bases lay in between. The CDR3 is 15 amino acids.

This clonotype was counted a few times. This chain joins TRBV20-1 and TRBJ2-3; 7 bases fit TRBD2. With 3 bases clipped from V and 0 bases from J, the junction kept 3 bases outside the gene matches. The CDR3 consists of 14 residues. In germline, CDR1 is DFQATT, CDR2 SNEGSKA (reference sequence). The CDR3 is CSARAGASTDTQYF. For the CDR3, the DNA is TGCAGTGCTAGGGCGGGAGCTAGCACAGATACGCAGTATTTT.

Here the CDR3 reads CSASQRAFTGELFF. Here the CDR3 DNA reads TGCAGTGCTAGTCAGCGGGCTTTCACCGGGGAGCTGTTTTTT. The genes are TRBV20-1 and TRBJ2-2; maybe TRBD2 (6 bases). The CDR3 runs to 14 residues. Germline CDR1 reads DFQATT; CDR2 reads SNEGSKA (reference sequence). V lost 3 bases and J 4 bases, leaving 12 bases between the germline ends.

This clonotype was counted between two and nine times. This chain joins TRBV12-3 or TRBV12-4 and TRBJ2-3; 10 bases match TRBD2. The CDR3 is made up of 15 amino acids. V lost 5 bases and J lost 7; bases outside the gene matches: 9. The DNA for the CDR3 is TGTGCCAGCAGTCCCCGCACTAGCGGGGCCAATACGCAGTATTTT. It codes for CASSPRTSGANTQYF.

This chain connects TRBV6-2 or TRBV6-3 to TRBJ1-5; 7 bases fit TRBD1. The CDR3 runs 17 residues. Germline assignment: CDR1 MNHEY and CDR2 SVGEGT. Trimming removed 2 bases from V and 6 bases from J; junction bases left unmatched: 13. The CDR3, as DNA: TGTGCCAGCAGTTACGGACCGACAGGGTTAGGTGTTCAGCCCCAGCATTTT. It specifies CASSYGPTGLGVQPQHF.

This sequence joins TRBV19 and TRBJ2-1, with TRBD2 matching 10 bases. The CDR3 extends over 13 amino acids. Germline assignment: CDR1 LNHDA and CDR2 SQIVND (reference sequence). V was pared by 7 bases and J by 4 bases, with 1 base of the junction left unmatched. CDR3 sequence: CASKTSGYNEQFF. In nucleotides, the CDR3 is TGTGCCAGTAAGACTAGCGGGTACAATGAGCAGTTCTTC.